Below are 7 T cell receptor beta chains sequenced from a single sample in a study of blood T cell repertoires in COVID-19. Sequencing was performed with immunoSEQ multiplex PCR; in TCRdb, only in-frame clones are kept and a portion is missing. Of about 180,000 clones in the sample, 84% were seen once. Material: peripheral blood. These receptors were collected from a man between 18 and 29 years old with active or convalescent COVID-19.

The gene calls are TRBV11-3 and TRBJ2-2, with D possibly being TRBD2 (6 bases). V was trimmed by 5 bases and J by 3 bases, leaving 13 bases between them. The CDR3 covers 15 residues. Germline-derived CDR1 and CDR2 are SGHNT and YENEEA. CDR3 coding DNA: TGTGCCAGCAGCCTAAGGCCGGGGGACACCGGGGAGCTGTTTTTT. This codes for CASSLRPGDTGELFF.

This sequence joins TRBV14 and TRBJ1-2; 10 nucleotides agree with TRBD1. Germline trimming cut 1 base from V and 8 bases from J; bases unmatched to any gene: 10. The CDR3 totals 16 residues. The germline gives CDR1 SGHDN, CDR2 FVKESK. The CDR3 DNA sequence: TGTGCCAGCAGCCAAGCCCGGACAGGGGGGCGAGAGGGCTACACCTTC. Protein: CASSQARTGGREGYTF.

The rearrangement links TRBV7-8 to TRBJ2-7, with TRBD2 matching 9 bases. The V segment lost 2 bases and the J segment 7 bases; nucleotides outside the gene matches: 15. CDR3 length: 17 amino acids. Germline V gene lookup returns CDR1 SGHVS and CDR2 FQNEAQ. The CDR3 reads CASSLMAGGRRGGEQYF. Here the CDR3 DNA reads TGTGCCAGCAGCTTAATGGCGGGGGGGCGCAGGGGAGGGGAGCAGTACTTC. Using reference TRBV7-8 and TRBJ2-7 for the parts outside the CDR3, the full variable domain is GAGVSQSPRYKVAKRGQDVALRCDPISGHVSLFWYQQALGQGPEFLTYFQNEAQLDKSGLPSDRFFAERPEGSVSTLKIQRTQQEDSAVYLCASSLMAGGRRGGEQYFGPGTRLTVT.

The chain links TRBV5-1 to TRBJ1-4, with 8 bases identical to TRBD1. The J segment lost 8 bases and the V segment lost 3 bases, leaving 12 bases of the junction unmatched. The length of the CDR3 is 16 residues. Germline CDR1 is SGHRS and CDR2 is YFSETQ. The CDR3 loop is CASSSRPGTGKEKLFF. For the CDR3, the DNA is TGCGCCAGCAGCTCCCGCCCCGGGACAGGAAAGGAAAAACTGTTTTTT.

The chain couples TRBV10-3 to TRBJ1-2, with 7 bases identical to TRBD1. CDR1 is ENHRY and CDR2 is SYGVKD in the germline V gene. J was trimmed by 5 bases and V by 5 bases; bases with no gene match: 5. CDR3 length: 13 amino acids. The CDR3 DNA is TGTGCCATCAGTCGGACAGGATCGTATGGCTACACCTTC. It encodes CAISRTGSYGYTF.

This clone was counted a single time. V usage is TRBV5-1 and J usage is TRBJ2-3; TRBD2 is a possible D gene (6 bases). The length of the CDR3 is 15 residues. Looked up from germline, CDR1 is SGHRS and CDR2 is YFSETQ. V lost 6 bases, J lost 6 bases, and 20 bases lay in between. The CDR3 DNA sequence: TGCGCCAGCACCCCCCAAGGAGGGGCTCTGGATACGCAGTATTTT. It specifies CASTPQGGALDTQYF.

The rearrangement uses TRBV10-3 and TRBJ1-4; a weak D match, TRBD1 (5 bases). Germline lookup yields CDR1 ENHRY and CDR2 SYGVKD. Trimming removed 8 bases at V and 1 base at J, with 17 bases between. This CDR3 has 16 residues. The CDR3 region has the DNA TGTGCCATCGCGGGGGGAAGCGGAGTAACTAATGAAAAACTGTTTTTT. As protein: CAIAGGSGVTNEKLFF.